The 9 T cell receptor beta chains given below trace back to one sample, sequenced in a study of cytomegalovirus exposure and HLA in healthy donors. The PCR employed 60 Vbeta primers together with 13 Jbeta primers. TCRdb keeps only in-frame clones here, not all; method: immunoSEQ multiplex PCR. The sample yields about 96,000 clones, approximately 75% seen once. Sequencing was performed on PBMCs. The source is a woman aged 70 to 79 in good health and CMV-seropositive.

This rearrangement joins TRBV6-6 to TRBJ1-1; 9 nucleotides match TRBD1. Looked up from germline, CDR1 is MNHNY and CDR2 is SVGAGI (reference sequence). The CDR3 sequence is 15 residues long. The ends lost 5 bases at V and 6 bases at J; junction bases unmatched: 10. The CDR3 nucleotides read TGTGCCAGCAGTAAAGGGACAGGGAGCGTGGCTGAAGCTTTCTTT. This codes for CASSKGTGSVAEAFF.

This clone was seen only once. The chain uses TRBV9 and TRBJ2-5; TRBD1 aligns across 11 bases. The germline V gene has CDR1 SGDLS and CDR2 YYNGEE. Trimming at V came to 3 bases and at J to 5 bases, leaving 6 bases not matched to a gene. The CDR3 runs 15 residues. The CDR3 nucleotides read TGTGCCAGCAGCGGGACCGGGACAGGGGGTGAGACCCAGTACTTC. This codes for CASSGTGTGGETQYF.

This clone was counted only a few times. The rearrangement uses TRBV5-4 and TRBJ1-1, with D maybe TRBD1 (5 bases). Trimming stripped 3 bases from V and 2 bases from J, with 14 bases between. CDR3 length: 15 residues. Germline assignment: CDR1 SGHNT and CDR2 YYREEE (reference sequence). The CDR3 loop is CASSWGGGGNTEAFF. CDR3 DNA sequence: TGTGCCAGCAGCTGGGGCGGGGGGGGTAACACTGAAGCTTTCTTT.

V gene TRBV6-6 combines with J gene TRBJ1-5; 7 bases are shared with TRBD1. The germline gives CDR1 MNHNY, CDR2 SVGAGI (reference sequence). The V segment lost 5 bases and the J segment 1 base; nucleotides outside the gene matches: 5. This CDR3 has 15 residues. The CDR3 sequence: CASSEGAQSNQPQHF. The CDR3 DNA follows: TGTGCCAGCAGTGAGGGGGCACAAAGCAATCAGCCCCAGCATTTT.

This chain joins TRBV6-5 and TRBJ1-2, with 8 bases fitting TRBD1. The germline V gene has CDR1 MNHEY and CDR2 SVGAGI. V was clipped by 6 bases and J by 2 bases; unmatched bases: 2. There are 13 residues in the CDR3. CDR3 loop: CASSRGPNYGYTF. DNA of the CDR3: TGTGCCAGCAGCAGGGGGCCCAACTATGGCTACACCTTC.

This clone has only a few counts. CDR3 sequence reads: CSVSDTDTQYF. CDR3 nucleotide sequence: TGCAGCGTTTCAGACACAGATACGCAGTATTTT. This chain connects TRBV29-1 to TRBJ2-3; no clear D gene. The germline V gene has CDR1 SQVTM and CDR2 ANQGSEA. Trimming cost V 5 bases and J 2 bases, with 5 bases left between them. This CDR3 region has 11 residues.

The chain uses TRBV14 and TRBJ1-6; possible D gene TRBD1, 6 bases. There are 18 residues in the CDR3. The V and J ends lost 1 base and 0 bases respectively, with 13 bases between them. The germline CDR1 and CDR2 sequences are SGHDN and FVKESK. The CDR3 DNA follows: TGTGCCAGCAGCCAAGGACAGGCTGGGATCTCCTATAATTCACCCCTCCACTTT. Its translation is CASSQGQAGISYNSPLHF.

V is TRBV7-2 and J is TRBJ2-2; TRBD1 matches 7 bases. This CDR3 has 15 residues. Trimming removed 4 bases from V and 6 bases from J; junction bases left unmatched: 8. Germline loops: CDR1 SGHTA, CDR2 FQGNSA. CDR3 sequence: CASSSGTVTSGELFF. The CDR3 nucleotides read TGTGCCAGCAGCTCAGGGACAGTAACGTCCGGGGAGCTGTTTTTT. The complete variable domain, with remaining parts taken from reference TRBV7-2 and TRBJ2-2, reads GAGVSQSPSNKVTEKGKDVELRCDPISGHTALYWYRQSLGQGLEFLIYFQGNSAPDKSGLPSDRFSAERTGGSVSTLTIQRTQQEDSAVYLCASSSGTVTSGELFFGEGSRLTVL.

V usage is TRBV18 and J usage is TRBJ1-5; 7 nucleotides line up with TRBD1. CDR3 length: 14 amino acids. V shed 3 bases, J shed 6 bases, and the junction held 5 bases outside the gene matches. In germline, CDR1 is KGHSH, CDR2 LQKENI. CDR3 in amino acids: CASSPGQYGQPQHF. The CDR3 nucleotides are TGTGCCAGCTCACCGGGACAGTATGGTCAGCCCCAGCATTTT. The whole variable domain, filled in from reference TRBV18 and TRBJ1-5, reads NAGVMQNPRHLVRRRGQEARLRCSPMKGHSHVYWYRQLPEEGLKFMVYLQKENIIDESGMPKERFSAEFPKEGPSILRIQQVVRGDSAAYFCASSPGQYGQPQHFGDGTRLSIL.